Only a few counts were recorded for the clone carrying this TCR beta chain. The antigen remains undetermined. CDR3 regions were amplified by Arm-PCR using iRepertoire HTBI primers to build TCR beta libraries. TCRdb ran MiXCR on the multiplex PCR reads and lists one entry per CDR3 protein. Of roughly 500,000 distinct CDR3 sequences listed, around 20% were seen once; the top ten hold about 8.3%. From germline, CDR1 is MNHEY and CDR2 SMNVEV (reference sequence). The CDR3 has 15 amino acids. V lost 10 bases, J lost 7 bases, and 23 bases lay in between. Sample time point: persistent/refractory GD, antithyroid drugs over 5 years with positive TRAb. PBMC RNA served as the TCR library source. These data originate in a study of regulatory T cells in long-lasting Graves disease. General study points: Persistent disease preferred TRBV28, TRBJ1-2 and TRBJ2-5; new disease, TRBV20-1 and TRBJ2-1. Owing to a sample size that was small, accuracy may have been reduced.

The sequenced sample was peripheral blood mononuclear cells (PBMCs), obtained when the disease was refractory, from a patient treated with antithyroid drugs. This chain joins TRBV27 and TRBJ2-1; tentatively, D is TRBD1 (6 bases). This TCR came from a female donor with Graves disease. The chain's CDR3 is CATKAQGGRWNEQFF. CDR3 DNA: TGTGCCACCAAAGCGCAAGGGGGTAGGTGGAATGAGCAGTTCTTC.